Described below is a single TCR beta chain sequence and its context. Only in-frame clones appear in the TCRdb table, and some are missing; sequencing was by immunoSEQ multiplex PCR. The repertoire holds some 79,000 clones, with more than 85% as singletons. These data come from a study of technical replicates of blood from several donors. The CDR3 length is 11 residues. This receptor was taken from a human donor in good health. Some clones in this sample may be carry-over from other donors' samples. The genes are TRBV21-1 and TRBJ2-7; whether TRBD2, the table's D call, matches the DNA was not checked. TRBV21-1 is a documented pseudogene. Sequencing was done on a sample of T cells isolated from PBMCs. This chain's CDR3 is CASSKEGGGYF. The CDR3 DNA is TGTGCCAGCAGCAAAGAGGGCGGGGGGTACTTC.